The present T cell receptor (beta chain) was sequenced within a study of OX40 agonist ivuxolimab in advanced cancers. As for the study more broadly: The costimulatory receptor OX40 (CD134) was targeted by ivuxolimab, a fully human IgG2 agonistic monoclonal antibody. The point of sequencing TCRbeta in the periphery was to test whether ivuxolimab changed TCR sequence diversity and drove clonal T-cell expansion. Intravenous ivuxolimab was administered to patients every 2 weeks at six dose levels: 0.01, 0.1, 0.3, 1.5, 3 and 10 mg/kg. Partial responses occurred in three dose-escalation patients, of whom one had hepatocellular carcinoma and two had cutaneous melanoma. The dose-escalation cohort was almost 85% male with a mean age of about 60 years, ranging from roughly 23 to 90. Prior anti-PD-1, anti-PD-L1 or anti-CTLA-4 therapy was permitted, and checkpoint inhibitors had been received by around 39% of dose-escalation patients. The paper covers the monotherapy dose-escalation part of the phase I ivuxolimab trial, which included N of about 50 patients. Of the roughly 53 patients in dose escalation, 19 had hepatocellular carcinoma, about 15 had melanoma, 9 had renal cell carcinoma and 9 had head and neck cancer. On the study overall, not on this receptor specifically: Which antigens the clonally expanded peripheral T cells were specific for was not determined. In the 0.1-3.0 mg/kg groups, partial responders had among the lowest normalized peripheral clonal expansion, particularly in CD8+ T cells. Low levels of normalized T-cell clonal expansion were also seen in some patients who did not respond. After ivuxolimab, CD8+ T cells had more expanded clones than CD4+ T cells on average. Clonal expansion of both CD4+ and CD8+ blood T cells was observed from baseline to week 6 at doses 0.1 to 3.0 mg/kg.

To sequence the TCRbeta CDR3 region, genomic DNA was isolated from the sorted cells. TCRbeta CDR3 regions were sequenced using the immunoSEQ Assay. What TCRdb holds here is the immuneACCESS table cut down to in-frame rearrangements. Part of the clones is not present; checked against another copy, under half of the missing clones reflect an unresolved V gene, and the others are unexplained. The sample profile shows 45,000 to 50,000 clones; more than 85% of them were found once. Together, the top ten hold just over 50% of the sample. The CDR3 starts with the cysteine, ends with the phenylalanine, and has 18 residues. Only the CDR3 region is kept as DNA, spanning 54 bases read in frame from base 1. Via the germline V gene, CDR1 is SGHNT and CDR2 YENEEA. Relative to germline, V is missing 1 base and J is missing 0 bases, with 11 bases of the junction outside any gene match. In the case of this clone: The antigen this receptor binds is unknown. The record has no base qualities; no much larger clone is one base away.

The trial excluded patients who had a history of autoimmune disease or who were on systemic immunosuppression. Peripheral blood for TCR sequencing was drawn from every dose cohort at baseline, at cycle 4 day 1 and at cycle 7 day 1. The samples were taken from a phase I, first-in-human, multicenter, open-label dose-escalation trial of ivuxolimab. Adults with locally advanced or metastatic head and neck squamous cell, hepatocellular, melanoma or renal cell carcinoma were enrolled in the trial. Before TCR sequencing, CD4+ T cells and CD8+ T cells were sorted from peripheral blood as separate populations.

The sequence joins TRBV11-3 to TRBJ2-7; 8 junctional bases match TRBD2. The sample consisted of CD4+ or CD8+ T cells sorted from blood, taken in a trial of the OX40 agonist ivuxolimab. The sequence derives from an adult with an advanced solid tumor such as melanoma, head and neck, liver or kidney cancer. The CDR3 region: CASSLVRESGSLSYEQYF. The sequenced DNA is TGTGCCAGCAGCTTAGTTCGGGAAAGCGGGAGCCTCTCCTACGAGCAGTACTTC.